This entry describes one T cell receptor beta chain. The data originate from a study of T cells after yellow fever vaccination. The CDR3 loop spans 15 amino acids. The V gene's germline CDR1 is ENHRY and CDR2 SYGVKD. J lost 5 bases, V lost 0 bases, and 3 bases had no gene match. The authors made TCR cDNA by 5'RACE template switching, adding a universal primer site and UMIs. Each CDR3 protein gets one entry after TCRdb re-called the 5' RACE reads with MiXCR. This sample has more than 350,000 distinct CDR3 sequences, with under 14% found just once. This sequence joins TRBV10-3 and TRBJ2-7; TRBD1 aligns across 11 bases. This clonotype originated in a man aged 18 to 30 who received the YFV17D yellow fever vaccine. Material: PBMCs, obtained on the day of the first yellow fever vaccination. CDR3: CAISESDRGPDEQYF. CDR3 DNA: TGTGCCATCAGTGAGTCGGACAGGGGGCCCGACGAGCAGTACTTC.